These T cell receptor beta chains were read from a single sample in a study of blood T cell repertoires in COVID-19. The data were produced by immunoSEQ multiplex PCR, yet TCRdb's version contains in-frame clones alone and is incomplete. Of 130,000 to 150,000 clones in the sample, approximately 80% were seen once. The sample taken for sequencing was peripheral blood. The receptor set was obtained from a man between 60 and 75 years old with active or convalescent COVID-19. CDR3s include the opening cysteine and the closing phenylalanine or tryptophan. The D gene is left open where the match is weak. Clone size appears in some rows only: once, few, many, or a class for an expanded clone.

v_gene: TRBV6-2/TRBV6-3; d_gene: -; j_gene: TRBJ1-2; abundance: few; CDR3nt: TGTGCCAGCAGTTACTCTGGGGGCTCTTTTGGCTACACCTTC; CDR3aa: CASSYSGGSFGYTF
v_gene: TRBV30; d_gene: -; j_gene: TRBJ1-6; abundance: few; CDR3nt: TGTGCCTGGAGTCTGGCAAGGGGCTCTAGAAATTCACCCCTCCACTTT; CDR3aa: CAWSLARGSRNSPLHF
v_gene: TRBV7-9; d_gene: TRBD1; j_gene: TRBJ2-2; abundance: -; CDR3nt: TGTGCCAGCAGCACTCGGACAGGTTCAGCCGGGGAGCTGTTTTTT; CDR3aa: CASSTRTGSAGELFF
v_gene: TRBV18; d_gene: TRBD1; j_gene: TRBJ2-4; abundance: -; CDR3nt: TGTGCCAGCTCACCAATTCGTGAACGAGGGACAGAAGATACAAAAAACATTCAGTACTTC; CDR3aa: CASSPIRERGTEDTKNIQYF
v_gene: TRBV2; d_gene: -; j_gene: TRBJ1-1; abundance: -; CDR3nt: TGTGCCAGCAGTGAACTCGGGATGAACACTGAAGCTTTCTTT; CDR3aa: CASSELGMNTEAFF
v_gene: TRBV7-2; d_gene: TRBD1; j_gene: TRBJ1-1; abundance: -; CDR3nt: TGTGCCAGCAGTTATCAGGGGGCTCGGACTGAAGCTTTCTTT; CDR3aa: CASSYQGARTEAFF
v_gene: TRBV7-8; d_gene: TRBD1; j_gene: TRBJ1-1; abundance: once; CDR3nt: TGTGCCAGCAGGTGGACAGGGGAGAACACTGAAGCTTTCTTT; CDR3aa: CASRWTGENTEAFF
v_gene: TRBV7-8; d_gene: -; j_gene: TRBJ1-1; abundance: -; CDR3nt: TGTGCCAGCAGCATGGTACAGTCGGCCACTGAAGCTTTCTTT; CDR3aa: CASSMVQSATEAFF
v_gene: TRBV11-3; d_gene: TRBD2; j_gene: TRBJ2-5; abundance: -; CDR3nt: TGTGCCAGCAGCTTTAGCGGGAGACTGTCAGAGACCCAGTACTTC; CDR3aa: CASSFSGRLSETQYF
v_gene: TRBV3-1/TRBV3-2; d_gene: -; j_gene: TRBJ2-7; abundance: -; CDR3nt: TGTGCCAGCAGCCAAGACAGATGGTCCTACGAGCAGTACTTC; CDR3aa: CASSQDRWSYEQYF
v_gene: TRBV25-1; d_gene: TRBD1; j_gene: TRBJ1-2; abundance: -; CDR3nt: TGTGCCAGCCTAGGGGCGTTACAGGGGTTCTATGGCTACACCTTC; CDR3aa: CASLGALQGFYGYTF
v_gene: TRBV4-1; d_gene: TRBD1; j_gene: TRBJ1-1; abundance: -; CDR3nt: TGCGCCAGCAGCCGACTAGGGACAGGGGCCCTGGGCACTGAAGCTTTCTTT; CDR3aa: CASSRLGTGALGTEAFF
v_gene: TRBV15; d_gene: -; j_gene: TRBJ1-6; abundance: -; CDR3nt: TGTGCCACCAGCAGAGATCGAAGAAGCAGGATAACCTATAATTCACCCCTCCACTTT; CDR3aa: CATSRDRRSRITYNSPLHF
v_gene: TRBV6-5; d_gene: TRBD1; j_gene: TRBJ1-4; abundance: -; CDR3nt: TGTGCCAGCAGTTCCACGGACAGGGGCACTAATGAAAAACTGTTTTTT; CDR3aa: CASSSTDRGTNEKLFF
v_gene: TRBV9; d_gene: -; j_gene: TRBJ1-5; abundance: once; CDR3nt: TGTGCCAGCAGCGTAGCCAATAGCAATCAGCCCCAGCATTTT; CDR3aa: CASSVANSNQPQHF
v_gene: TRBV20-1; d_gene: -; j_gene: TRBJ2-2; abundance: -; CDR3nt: TGCAGTGCTAGTGGGGGGAGGATGATCAATGGGGAGCTGTTTTTT; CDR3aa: CSASGGRMINGELFF
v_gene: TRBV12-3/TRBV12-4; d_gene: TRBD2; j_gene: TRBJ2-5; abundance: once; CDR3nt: TGTGCCAGCAGCAGCGGGACCCCCGAGACCCAGTACTTC; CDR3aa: CASSSGTPETQYF
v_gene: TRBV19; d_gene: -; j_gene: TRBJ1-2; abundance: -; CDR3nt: TGTGCCAGTAGTATAGATCGGGGGTCTGGCTACACCTTC; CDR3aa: CASSIDRGSGYTF
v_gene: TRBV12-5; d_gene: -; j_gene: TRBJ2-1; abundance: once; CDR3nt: TGTGCTAGTGGGCCGGACAGAGACTCCTACAATGAGCAGTTCTTC; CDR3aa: CASGPDRDSYNEQFF
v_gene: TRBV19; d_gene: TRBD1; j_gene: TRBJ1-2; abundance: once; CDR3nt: TGTGCCAGTAGTATAGTTAGGGGGGCCACCTCGACAGGGGGCCAGAGCTATGGCTACACCTTC; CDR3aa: CASSIVRGATSTGGQSYGYTF
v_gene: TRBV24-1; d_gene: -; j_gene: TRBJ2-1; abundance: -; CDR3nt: TGTGCCACCAGTGCCCAGAGGTCTAGCGACTACAATGAGCAGTTCTTC; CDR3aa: CATSAQRSSDYNEQFF
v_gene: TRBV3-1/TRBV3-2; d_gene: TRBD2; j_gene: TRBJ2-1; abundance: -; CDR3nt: TGTGCCAGCAGCCAGAGGACGGGGGGAGTCTACAATGAGCAGTTCTTC; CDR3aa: CASSQRTGGVYNEQFF
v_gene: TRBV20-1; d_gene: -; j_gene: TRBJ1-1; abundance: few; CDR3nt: TGCAGTGCTAGTCAGGGTGGAATGAACACTGAAGCTTTCTTT; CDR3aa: CSASQGGMNTEAFF
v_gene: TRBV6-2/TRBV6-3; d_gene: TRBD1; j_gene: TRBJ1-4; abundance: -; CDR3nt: TGTGCCAGCAGTTTCTCCGGGACAGGGACTGAAAAACTGTTTTTT; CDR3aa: CASSFSGTGTEKLFF
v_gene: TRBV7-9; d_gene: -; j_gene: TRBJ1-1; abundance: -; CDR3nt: TGTGCCAGCAGCGCCCAGGGATCTGAAGCTTTCTTT; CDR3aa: CASSAQGSEAFF
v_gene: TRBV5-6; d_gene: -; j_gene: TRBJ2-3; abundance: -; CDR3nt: TGTGCCAGCAGCTTTTACGGGAAAGATACGCAGTATTTT; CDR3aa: CASSFYGKDTQYF
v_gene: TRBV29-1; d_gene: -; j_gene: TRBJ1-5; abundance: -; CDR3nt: TGCAGCGTTGCGGACGGTGGCCTCGGGGCCCAGCATTTT; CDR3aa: CSVADGGLGAQHF
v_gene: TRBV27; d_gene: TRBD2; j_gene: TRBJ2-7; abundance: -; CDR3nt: TGTGCCAGCAGTTTTGGGGGGGGTTACGAGCAGTACTTC; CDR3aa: CASSFGGGYEQYF
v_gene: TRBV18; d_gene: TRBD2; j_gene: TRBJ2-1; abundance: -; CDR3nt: TGTGCCAGCTCACCAGCCCGGCGGGGGAATCAGCATGAGCAGTTCTTC; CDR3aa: CASSPARRGNQHEQFF
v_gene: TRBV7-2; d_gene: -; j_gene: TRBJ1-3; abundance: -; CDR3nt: TGTGCCAGCAGCTTAGCGGTGGCTAGGGGAAACACCATATATTTT; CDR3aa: CASSLAVARGNTIYF
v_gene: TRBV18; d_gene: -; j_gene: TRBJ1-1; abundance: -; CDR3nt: TGTGCCAGCTCACCACGGGAGGGGAGGAACACTGAAGCTTTCTTT; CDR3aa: CASSPREGRNTEAFF
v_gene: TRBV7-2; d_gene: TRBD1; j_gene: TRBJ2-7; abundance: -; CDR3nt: TGTGCCAGCAGCTCGGGACAGGGGGCATTGTACGAGCAGTACTTC; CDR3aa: CASSSGQGALYEQYF
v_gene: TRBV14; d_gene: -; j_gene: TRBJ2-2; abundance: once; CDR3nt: TGTGCCAGCAGCCAAGATAGAGGAACCGCGAACACCGGGGAGCTGTTTTTT; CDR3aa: CASSQDRGTANTGELFF
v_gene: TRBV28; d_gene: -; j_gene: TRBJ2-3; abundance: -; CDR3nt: TGTGCCAGCAGTTTAGGGCCTAGCACAGATACGCAGTATTTT; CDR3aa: CASSLGPSTDTQYF
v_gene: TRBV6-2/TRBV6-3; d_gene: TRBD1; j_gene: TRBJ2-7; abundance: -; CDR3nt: TGTGCCAGCAGTTACGACTCGGGACAGGGCCACGAGCAGTACTTC; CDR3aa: CASSYDSGQGHEQYF
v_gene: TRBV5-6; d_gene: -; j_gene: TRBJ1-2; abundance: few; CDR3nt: TGTGCCAGCAGCTTCCAGAGGCGGGGCTCAAACTATGGCTACACCTTC; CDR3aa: CASSFQRRGSNYGYTF
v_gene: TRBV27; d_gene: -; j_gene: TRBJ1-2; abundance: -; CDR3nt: TGTGCCAGCAGTCCGACAGATAACTATGGCTACACCTTC; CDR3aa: CASSPTDNYGYTF
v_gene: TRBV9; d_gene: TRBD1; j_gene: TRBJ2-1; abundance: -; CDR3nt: TGTGCCAGCAGCGAAACAGGGGGCGCATGGACAGACGATGAGCAGTTCTTC; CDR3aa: CASSETGGAWTDDEQFF
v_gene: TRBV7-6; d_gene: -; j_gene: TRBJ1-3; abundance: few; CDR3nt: TGTGCCAGCAGTCAGAGGCGGGGGAGCTCTGGAAACACCATATATTTT; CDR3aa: CASSQRRGSSGNTIYF
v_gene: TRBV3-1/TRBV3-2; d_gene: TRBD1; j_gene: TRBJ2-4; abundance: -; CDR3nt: TGTGCCAGCAGCTCACCGACAGGGCTCAAAAACATTCAGTACTTC; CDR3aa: CASSSPTGLKNIQYF
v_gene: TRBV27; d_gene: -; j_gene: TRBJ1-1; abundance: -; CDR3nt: TGTGCCAGCAGTTTATTTCTCGGTGCCGCTAAAAATGAAGCTTTCTTT; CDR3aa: CASSLFLGAAKNEAFF
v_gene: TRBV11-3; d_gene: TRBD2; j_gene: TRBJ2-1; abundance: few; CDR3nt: TGTGCCAGCAGCTTTAGGACTAGCGGGGCCGATGAGCAGTTCTTC; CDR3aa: CASSFRTSGADEQFF
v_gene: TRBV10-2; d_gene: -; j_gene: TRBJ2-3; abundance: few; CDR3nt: TGCGCCAGCAGCTCCACAGATACGCAGTATTTT; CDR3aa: CASSSTDTQYF
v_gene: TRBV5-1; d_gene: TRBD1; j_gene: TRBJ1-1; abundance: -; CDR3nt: TGCGCCAGCAGCCCGGTAGACAGGGTGGGTGACACTGAAGCTTTCTTT; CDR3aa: CASSPVDRVGDTEAFF
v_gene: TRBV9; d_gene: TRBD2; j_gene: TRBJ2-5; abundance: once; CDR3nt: TGTGCCAGCAGCGTTCTAGCGGGGGGGCTAGAGACCCAGTACTTC; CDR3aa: CASSVLAGGLETQYF
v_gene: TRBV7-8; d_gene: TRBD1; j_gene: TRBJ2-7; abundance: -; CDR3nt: TGTGCCAGCAGCAGAGGTGGACAGGGACACTACGAGCAGTACTTC; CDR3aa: CASSRGGQGHYEQYF
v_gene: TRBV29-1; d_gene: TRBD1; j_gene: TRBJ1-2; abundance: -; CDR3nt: TGCAGCGCTAGCATCGACAGGGGGCCCGGCTATGGCTACACCTTC; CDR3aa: CSASIDRGPGYGYTF
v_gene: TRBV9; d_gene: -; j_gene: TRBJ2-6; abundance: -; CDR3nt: TGTGCCAGCAGCTTCTATGACAGCTCTGGGGCCAACGTCCTGACTTTC; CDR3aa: CASSFYDSSGANVLTF
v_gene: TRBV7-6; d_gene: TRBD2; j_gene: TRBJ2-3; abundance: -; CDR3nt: TGTGCCAGCAGCCCCGCGTGGTCTAGCGGGGGCACAGATACGCAGTATTTT; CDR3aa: CASSPAWSSGGTDTQYF
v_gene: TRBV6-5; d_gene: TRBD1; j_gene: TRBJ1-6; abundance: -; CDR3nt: TGTGGGACGGGGGACAGTGCGTCAAATGATTCACCCCTCCACTTT; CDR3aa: CGTGDSASNDSPLHF
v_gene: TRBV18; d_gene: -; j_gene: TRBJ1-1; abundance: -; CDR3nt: TGTGCCAGCTCCAGAGATTGGGGCAACACTGAAGCTTTCTTT; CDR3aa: CASSRDWGNTEAFF
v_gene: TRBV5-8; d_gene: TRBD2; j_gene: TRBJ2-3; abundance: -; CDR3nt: TGTGCCAGCAGCTTGGCCGTAGCGGGAGGACCCACAGATACGCAGTATTTT; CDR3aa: CASSLAVAGGPTDTQYF
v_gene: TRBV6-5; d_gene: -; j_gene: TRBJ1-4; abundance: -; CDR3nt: TGTGCCACCAAAGGAGCAAAACTGTTTTTT; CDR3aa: CATKGAKLFF
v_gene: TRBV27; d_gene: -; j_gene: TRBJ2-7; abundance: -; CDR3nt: TGTGCCAGCAGTCAAAAGCAGGGGTACGAGCAGTACTTC; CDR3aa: CASSQKQGYEQYF
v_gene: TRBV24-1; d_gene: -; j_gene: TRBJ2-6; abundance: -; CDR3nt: TGTGCCACCAGTGATAGCGGTACAGGGTACGGGGCCAACGTCCTGACTTTC; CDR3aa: CATSDSGTGYGANVLTF